This T cell receptor beta chain appears in the sequencing data of a study of CD8 T cells in ankylosing spondylitis. General study results and limits: Both synovial fluid and blood in reactive arthritis had previously been reported to carry some motif variants. Disease-associated clones were CD8+ and fairly uncommon in peripheral blood. Roughly eight highly homologous variants made up a TCR beta motif that seemed to typify ankylosing spondylitis blood.

The TCR beta libraries were generated through quantitative 5'-RACE incorporating molecular barcodes. Using its own MiXCR run on the 5' RACE reads, TCRdb lists one record per CDR3 protein. The data hold about 330,000 distinct CDR3 sequences, with roughly 8% observed a single time. Comments on this clonotype: Antigen unknown.

V dropped 2 bases and J dropped 3 bases, with 7 bases sitting between them. Germline V gives CDR1 KGHSH, CDR2 LQKENI. The CDR3 has 13 amino acids. The sample comprised blood, either unsorted or a sorted T cell fraction (not recorded which). The receptor comes from a male donor with ankylosing spondylitis. The chain employs TRBV18 and TRBJ2-5; D gene ambiguous. The CDR3 bases are TGTGCCAGCTCACCATACCCGGAAGAGACCCAGTACTTC. It is translated as CASSPYPEETQYF.